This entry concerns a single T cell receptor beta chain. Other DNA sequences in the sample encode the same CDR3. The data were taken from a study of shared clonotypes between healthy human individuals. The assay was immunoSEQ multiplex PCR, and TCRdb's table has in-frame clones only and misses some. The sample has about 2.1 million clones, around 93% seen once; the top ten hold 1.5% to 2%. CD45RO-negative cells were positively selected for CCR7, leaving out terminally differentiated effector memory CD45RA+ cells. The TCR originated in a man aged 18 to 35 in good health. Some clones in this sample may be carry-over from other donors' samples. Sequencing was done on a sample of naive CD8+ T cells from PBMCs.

Written as DNA, the CDR3 is TGTGCCAGCAGTTTATCTCAGGGGGCTGGAACTGAAGCTTTCTTT. Translation: CASSLSQGAGTEAFF. The chain uses TRBV27 and TRBJ1-1, with 8 bases matching TRBD1. Losses at the gene ends were 0 bases for V and 5 bases for J; bases not matched to a gene: 5. The CDR3 totals 15 residues. Germline V gives CDR1 MNHEY, CDR2 SMNVEV (reference sequence).